One and the same sample provided the 22 T cell receptor beta chains below, sequenced in a study of shared clonotypes between healthy human individuals (dated by TCRdb to between 2020 and 2021). Library generation was performed with the immunoSEQ multiplex PCR assay. TCRdb provides this immuneACCESS table in a form limited to in-frame rearrangements. Some clones are lacking; in checked studies, under half of them reflect an unresolved V gene, and why the rest are absent is not known. The sample table shows about 750,000 clones, and 90% to 95% are seen once. Less than 25% of the sample rests with the top ten. For the CD8 naive samples, CD45RO-negative cells were positively selected for CCR7, yielding a CD45RA+CCR7+ population from which TemRA cells were excluded. The sequenced sample was naive CD8+ T cells sorted from blood. According to the study, the label for this sample's cell subset or site signals: CD45RA+CCR7+. The receptor set was obtained from a man under 40 in good health.

The chain is built from TRBV5-5 and TRBJ1-5; maybe TRBD1 (6 bases). Germline values: CDR1 SGHKS, CDR2 YYEKEE (reference sequence). The V and J ends lost 0 bases and 1 base respectively, with 11 bases between them. CDR3 length equals 16 residues. This CDR3 reads CASSLAGAQSNQPQHF. CDR3 in DNA: TGTGCCAGCAGCTTGGCAGGGGCCCAAAGCAATCAGCCCCAGCATTTT.

V gene TRBV27 combines with J gene TRBJ2-1; TRBD1 matches at 7 bases. Germline V gene lookup returns CDR1 MNHEY and CDR2 SMNVEV (reference sequence). V gave up 3 bases and J gave up 3 bases; unmatched junction bases: 2. This CDR3 is 14 amino acids long. The CDR3 DNA reads TGTGCCAGCAGTTTCACAGGGGTCTACAATGAGCAGTTCTTC. This gives the protein CASSFTGVYNEQFF.

The chain employs TRBV15 and TRBJ2-2, with D maybe TRBD2 (7 bases). Germline CDR1 reads LNHNV; CDR2 reads YYDKDF (reference sequence). The CDR3 is made up of 13 amino acids. The CDR3 DNA reads TGTGGCACGGGGGGCGCGAACACCGGGGAGCTGTTTTTT. Amino acids: CGTGGANTGELFF.

The chain couples TRBV5-6 to TRBJ2-7; no clear D. Germline loops: CDR1 SGHDT, CDR2 YYEEEE. V lost 2 bases to trimming and J lost 3 bases, with 9 bases between them. The CDR3 spans 13 residues. For the CDR3, the DNA is TGTGCCAGCAGCTTAGGCGGATACTACGAGCAGTACTTC. Its translation is CASSLGGYYEQYF.

This clone was seen just once. The chain employs TRBV5-5 and TRBJ2-5; D is perhaps TRBD1 or TRBD2 (5 bases each). The germline gives CDR1 SGHKS, CDR2 YYEKEE (reference sequence). V was trimmed by 5 bases and J by 4 bases, leaving 18 bases between them. The CDR3 extends over 15 amino acids. CDR3 loop: CASREALGRLETQYF. The CDR3 DNA is TGTGCCAGCAGGGAGGCGTTGGGACGGCTAGAGACCCAGTACTTC.

This chain joins TRBV27 and TRBJ1-5; 8 bases are a match to TRBD1. With V trimmed by 4 bases and J by 7 bases, 6 bases remained unmatched. The CDR3 has 14 amino acids. CDR1 and CDR2 from the germline V gene are MNHEY and SMNVEV (reference sequence). The DNA of the CDR3 is TGTGCCAGCAGTTATGACAGGGGAGGACAGCCCCAGCATTTT. The encoded protein is CASSYDRGGQPQHF.

V usage is TRBV9 and J usage is TRBJ2-3, with TRBD1 as a possible D gene (5 bases). From germline, CDR1 is SGDLS and CDR2 YYNGEE. V was shortened by 3 bases and J by 0 bases, with 23 bases between the two germline ends. The CDR3 sequence is 19 residues long. The CDR3 sequence is CASSENQGFDPTSTDTQYF. CDR3 bases: TGTGCCAGCAGCGAAAATCAGGGATTCGATCCCACTAGCACAGATACGCAGTATTTT.

This rearrangement joins TRBV13 to TRBJ2-7, with D maybe TRBD2 (5 bases). This CDR3 comprises 13 residues. CDR1 is PRHDT and CDR2 is FYEKMQ in the germline V gene (reference sequence). Deletions cut 0 bases from V and 6 bases from J, with 9 bases between. The CDR3, as DNA: TGTGCCAGCAGCTTAGGGGGAGATCGCGAGCAGTACTTC. Its translation: CASSLGGDREQYF.

The gene calls are TRBV21-1 and TRBJ2-1; the table's TRBD2 call for D was not verified on the DNA. TRBV21-1 is assigned pseudogene status. The CDR3 extends over 18 amino acids. CDR3 protein: CASSKGAGRHLRVNEQFF. The CDR3 DNA reads as TGTGCCAGCAGCAAAGGGGCAGGGAGGCATCTCAGAGTTAATGAGCAGTTCTTC.

This clone was seen once. V and J are TRBV7-2 and TRBJ2-1; 9 positions agree with TRBD1. Germline values: CDR1 SGHTA, CDR2 FQGNSA. With 2 bases clipped from V and 8 bases from J, the junction kept 16 bases outside the gene matches. CDR3 length: 18 amino acids. CDR3 region: CASSLPSEGQGHMHEQFF. Written as DNA, the CDR3 is TGTGCCAGCAGCTTACCCTCCGAGGGACAGGGCCATATGCATGAGCAGTTCTTC.

This clone was seen a single time. The V gene is TRBV6-5, the J gene TRBJ2-7, with 10 positions matching TRBD2. Germline-derived CDR1 and CDR2 are MNHEY and SVGAGI. There are 15 residues in the CDR3. Losses at the gene ends were 5 bases for V and 0 bases for J; bases not matched to a gene: 4. CDR3 sequence (DNA): TGTGCCAGCAGTATATCTAGCGGGAGCTCCTACGAGCAGTACTTC. Protein sequence: CASSISSGSSYEQYF.

The chain uses TRBV6-5 and TRBJ1-1; D remains unclear. The germline V gene encodes CDR1 MNHEY and CDR2 SVGAGI. This CDR3 spans 14 amino acids. V shed 2 bases and J shed 0 bases, with 7 bases lying between them. CDR3 protein: CASSYLLLNTEAFF. The DNA of the CDR3 is TGTGCCAGCAGTTACCTGCTCTTGAACACTGAAGCTTTCTTT.

The J gene is TRBJ1-2, the V gene TRBV29-1; possible D gene TRBD1, 5 bases. The CDR3 runs to 14 residues. Germline CDR1 and CDR2: SQVTM and ANQGSEA. Deletions cut 0 bases from V and 4 bases from J, with 12 bases between. CDR3 DNA: TGCAGCGTTGAAGAGGATGAAGGGGTCTATGGCTACACCTTC. It translates to CSVEEDEGVYGYTF.

V is TRBV7-3 and J is TRBJ2-3; TRBD2 matches at 7 bases. The CDR3 loop spans 14 amino acids. The V gene's germline CDR1 is SGHTA and CDR2 FQGTGA. With V trimmed by 2 bases and J by 6 bases, 5 bases remained unmatched. The DNA of the CDR3 is TGTGCCAGCAGCTTAGGGGACTACGGTGATACGCAGTATTTT. It codes for CASSLGDYGDTQYF.

The chain is built from TRBV11-2 and TRBJ1-1, with D unresolved. Germline V lookup: CDR1 SGHAT, CDR2 FQNNGV. Trimming left V 4 bases short and J 7 bases short, with 10 bases between. This CDR3 is built from 12 residues. The DNA of the CDR3 is TGTGCCAGCAGCTCCTTAGAACTTGAAGCTTTCTTT. Protein: CASSSLELEAFF.

This chain uses TRBV5-1 with TRBJ1-1; weak D call: TRBD1 (5 bases). Germline V CDR1 and CDR2: SGHRS, YFSETQ. The CDR3 has 13 residues. V was cut by 7 bases and J by 2 bases, with 12 bases left in between. CDR3 DNA sequence: TGCGCCAGCTTTCCGGACATTAACACTGAAGCTTTCTTT. It encodes CASFPDINTEAFF.

The J gene is TRBJ2-4, the V gene TRBV9; 12 bases are a match to TRBD2. The CDR3 covers 14 residues. Trimming removed 3 bases from V and 8 bases from J; junction bases left unmatched: 3. The germline gives CDR1 SGDLS, CDR2 YYNGEE. CDR3 loop: CASSGLAGADIQYF. The CDR3 DNA follows: TGTGCCAGCAGCGGACTAGCGGGAGCGGACATTCAGTACTTC. The complete variable domain, with remaining parts taken from reference TRBV9 and TRBJ2-4, reads DSGVTQTPKHLITATGQRVTLRCSPRSGDLSVYWYQQSLDQGLQFLIQYYNGEERAKGNILERFSAQQFPDLHSELNLSSLELGDSALYFCASSGLAGADIQYFGAGTRLSVL.

CDR3 nucleotides: TGTGCCAGCAGCTTGACTAGCGGGGGAACCAATGAGCAGTTCTTC. This codes for CASSLTSGGTNEQFF. This rearrangement joins TRBV5-8 to TRBJ2-1; the match to TRBD2 covers 11 bases. Germline V gene lookup returns CDR1 SGHTS and CDR2 YDEGEE. J was trimmed by 6 bases and V by 1 base; bases with no gene match: 3. The CDR3 spans 15 residues.

The gene calls are TRBV6-5 and TRBJ2-1; D is undetermined. Germline CDR1 MNHEY, CDR2 SVGAGI. CDR3 length equals 13 residues. V dropped 5 bases and J dropped 0 bases, with 5 bases sitting between them. The CDR3 reads CASSTSSYNEQFF. CDR3 nucleotides: TGTGCCAGCAGTACCTCCTCCTACAATGAGCAGTTCTTC.

CDR3 DNA: TGTGCCAGCAGCCAAGAATCGGTAGACTCCTACTATGGCTACACCTTC. Amino acid sequence: CASSQESVDSYYGYTF. V usage is TRBV4-2 and J usage is TRBJ1-2; no reliable D call. CDR1 is LGHNA, CDR2 YNFKEQ, per germline. Trimming stripped 0 bases from V and 3 bases from J, with 14 bases between. The CDR3 sequence is 16 residues long.

The rearrangement uses TRBV19 and TRBJ1-1; D is ambiguous. Trimming took off 1 base at V and 4 bases at J, with 16 bases between the two ends. The CDR3 is 16 amino acids. The germline V gene has CDR1 LNHDA and CDR2 SQIVND (reference sequence). The CDR3 region is CASSIAPSGRATEAFF. The CDR3 region has the DNA TGTGCCAGTAGTATAGCCCCCTCGGGCCGGGCCACTGAAGCTTTCTTT.

This sequence joins TRBV5-4 and TRBJ2-1, with D uncertain. Trimming cost V 3 bases and J 5 bases, with 9 bases left between them. The CDR3 sequence is 13 residues long. Germline values: CDR1 SGHNT, CDR2 YYREEE (reference sequence). CDR3 amino acids: CASSSITDNEQFF. The CDR3 coding sequence is TGTGCCAGCAGCTCAATTACTGACAATGAGCAGTTCTTC.